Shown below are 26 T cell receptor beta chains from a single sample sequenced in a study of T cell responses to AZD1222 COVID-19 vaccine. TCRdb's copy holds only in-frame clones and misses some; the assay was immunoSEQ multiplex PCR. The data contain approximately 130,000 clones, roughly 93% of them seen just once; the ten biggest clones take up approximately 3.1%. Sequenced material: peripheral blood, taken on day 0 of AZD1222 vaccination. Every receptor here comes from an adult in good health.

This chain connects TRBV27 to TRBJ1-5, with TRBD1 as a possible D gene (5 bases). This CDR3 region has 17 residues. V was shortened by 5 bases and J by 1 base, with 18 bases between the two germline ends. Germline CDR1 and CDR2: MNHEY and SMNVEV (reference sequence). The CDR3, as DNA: TGTGCCAGCAGTGCCCGGGGCATAGGTCGGAGCAATCAGCCCCAGCATTTT. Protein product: CASSARGIGRSNQPQHF.

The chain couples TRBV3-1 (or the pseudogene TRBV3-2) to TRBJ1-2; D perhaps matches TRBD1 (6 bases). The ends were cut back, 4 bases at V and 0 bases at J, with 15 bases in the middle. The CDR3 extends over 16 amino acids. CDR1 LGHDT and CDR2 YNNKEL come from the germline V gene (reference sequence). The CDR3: CASSPPWGRTNYGYTF. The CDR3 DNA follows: TGTGCCAGCAGCCCACCGTGGGGGCGGACTAACTATGGCTACACCTTC.

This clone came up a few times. In DNA, the CDR3 is TGTGCCAGCAGTTGGACAGGGGGTTTAACTGAAGCTTTCTTT. Translating it yields CASSWTGGLTEAFF. The chain employs TRBV28 and TRBJ1-1; 10 positions agree with TRBD1. V lost 4 bases to trimming and J lost 5 bases; unmatched junction nucleotides: 4. The CDR3 has 14 amino acids. The germline V gene has CDR1 MDHEN and CDR2 SYDVKM.

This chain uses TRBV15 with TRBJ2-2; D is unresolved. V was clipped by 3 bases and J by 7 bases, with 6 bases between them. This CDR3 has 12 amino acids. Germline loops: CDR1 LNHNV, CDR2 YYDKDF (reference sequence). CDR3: CATSSVDGELFF. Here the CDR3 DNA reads TGTGCCACCAGCAGCGTGGACGGGGAGCTGTTTTTT. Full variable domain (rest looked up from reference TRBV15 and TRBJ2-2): DAMVIQNPRYQVTQFGKPVTLSCSQTLNHNVMYWYQQKSSQAPKLLFHYYDKDFNNEADTPDNFQSRRPNTSFCFLDIRSPGLGDTAMYLCATSSVDGELFFGEGSRLTVL.

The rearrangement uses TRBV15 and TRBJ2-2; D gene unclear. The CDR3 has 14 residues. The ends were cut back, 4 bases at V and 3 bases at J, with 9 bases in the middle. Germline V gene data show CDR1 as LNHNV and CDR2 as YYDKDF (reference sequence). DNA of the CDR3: TGTGCCACCAGCACCCGAACCGACACCGGGGAGCTGTTTTTT. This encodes CATSTRTDTGELFF.

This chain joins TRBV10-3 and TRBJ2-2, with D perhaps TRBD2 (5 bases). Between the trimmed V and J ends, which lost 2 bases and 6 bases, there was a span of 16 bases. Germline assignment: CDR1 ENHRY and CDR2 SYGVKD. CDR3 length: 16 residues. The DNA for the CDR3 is TGTGCCATCAGTGAGACTAGACCCCCGGACGCCGGGGAGCTGTTTTTT. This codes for CAISETRPPDAGELFF.

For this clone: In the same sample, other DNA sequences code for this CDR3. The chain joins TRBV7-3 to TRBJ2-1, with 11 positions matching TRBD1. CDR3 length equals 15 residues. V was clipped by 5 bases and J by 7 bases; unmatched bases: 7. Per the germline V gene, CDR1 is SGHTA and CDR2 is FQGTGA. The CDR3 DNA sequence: TGTGCCAGCAGCCGGGACAGGGGGAGATATAATGAGCAGTTCTTC. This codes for CASSRDRGRYNEQFF. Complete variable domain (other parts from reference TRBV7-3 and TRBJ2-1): GAGVSQTPSNKVTEKGKYVELRCDPISGHTALYWYRQSLGQGPEFLIYFQGTGAADDSGLPNDRFFAVRPEGSVSTLKIQRTERGDSAVYLCASSRDRGRYNEQFFGPGTRLTVL.

The CDR3 sequence is CASSNGWGAVTDTQYF. DNA of the CDR3: TGTGCCAGCAGTAACGGCTGGGGAGCGGTCACAGATACGCAGTATTTT. This chain joins TRBV7-8 and TRBJ2-3, with D possibly TRBD2 on 5 matching bases. This CDR3 comprises 16 residues. Germline V gene sequence: CDR1 SGHVS, CDR2 FQNEAQ. V lost 6 bases and J lost 2, with 18 bases in between.

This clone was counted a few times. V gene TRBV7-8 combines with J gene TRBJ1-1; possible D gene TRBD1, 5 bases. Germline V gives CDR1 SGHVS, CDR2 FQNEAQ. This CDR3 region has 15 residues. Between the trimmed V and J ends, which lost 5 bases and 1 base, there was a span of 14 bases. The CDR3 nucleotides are TGTGCCAGCAGCGGGGGGACCAGGCCGAACACTGAAGCTTTCTTT. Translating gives CASSGGTRPNTEAFF.

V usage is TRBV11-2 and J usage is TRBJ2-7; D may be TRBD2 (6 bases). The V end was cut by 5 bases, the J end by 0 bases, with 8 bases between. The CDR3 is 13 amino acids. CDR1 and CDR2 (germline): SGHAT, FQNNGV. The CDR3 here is CASSGGPSYEQYF. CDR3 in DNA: TGTGCCAGCAGCGGAGGGCCCTCCTACGAGCAGTACTTC.

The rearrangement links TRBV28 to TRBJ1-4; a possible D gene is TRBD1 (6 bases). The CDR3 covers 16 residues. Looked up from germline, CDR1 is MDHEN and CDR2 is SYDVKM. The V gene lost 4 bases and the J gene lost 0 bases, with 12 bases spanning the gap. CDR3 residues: CASSSPRGTTNEKLFF. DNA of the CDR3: TGTGCCAGCAGTTCCCCCAGGGGAACAACTAATGAAAAACTGTTTTTT.

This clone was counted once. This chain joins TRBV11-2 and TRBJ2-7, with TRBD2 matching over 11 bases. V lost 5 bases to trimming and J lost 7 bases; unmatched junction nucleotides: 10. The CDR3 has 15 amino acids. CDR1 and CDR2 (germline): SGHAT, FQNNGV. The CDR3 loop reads CASSISTSGRIEQYF. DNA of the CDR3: TGTGCCAGCAGCATAAGTACTAGCGGGAGAATTGAGCAGTACTTC.

The DNA of the CDR3 is TGTGCCAGCAGTTCCCGACAGGGCAACACTGAAGCTTTCTTT. Translation: CASSSRQGNTEAFF. The genes are TRBV27 and TRBJ1-1, with TRBD1 identical over 7 bases. J gave up 2 bases and V 4 bases, and 4 bases lay outside the gene matches. Germline-derived CDR1 and CDR2 are MNHEY and SMNVEV (reference sequence). There are 14 residues in the CDR3.

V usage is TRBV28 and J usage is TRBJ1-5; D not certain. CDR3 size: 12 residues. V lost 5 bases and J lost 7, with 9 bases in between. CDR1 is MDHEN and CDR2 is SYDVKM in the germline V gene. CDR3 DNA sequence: TGTGCCAGCAGTCTACAAAAGCAGCCCCAGCATTTT. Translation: CASSLQKQPQHF.

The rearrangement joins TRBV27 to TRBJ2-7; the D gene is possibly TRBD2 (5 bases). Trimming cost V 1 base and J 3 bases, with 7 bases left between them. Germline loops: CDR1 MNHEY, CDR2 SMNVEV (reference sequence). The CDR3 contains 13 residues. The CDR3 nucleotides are TGTGCCAGCAGTTTATATCGGGGCTACGAGCAGTACTTC. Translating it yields CASSLYRGYEQYF.

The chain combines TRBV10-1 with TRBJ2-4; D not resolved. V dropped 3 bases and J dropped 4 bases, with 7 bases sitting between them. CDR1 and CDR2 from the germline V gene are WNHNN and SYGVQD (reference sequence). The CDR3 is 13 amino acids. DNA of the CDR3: TGCGCCAGCAGTGATCCGGTAAAAAACATTCAGTACTTC. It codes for CASSDPVKNIQYF.

For the CDR3, the DNA is TGTGCCAGCAGAGTAAGATCCCAGGGAAACTATGGCTACACCTTC. This gives the protein CASRVRSQGNYGYTF. J is TRBJ1-2 and V is TRBV6-5, with D perhaps TRBD1 (5 bases). Germline lookup yields CDR1 MNHEY and CDR2 SVGAGI. The CDR3 consists of 15 residues. The V gene lost 6 bases and the J gene lost 2 bases, with 16 bases spanning the gap.

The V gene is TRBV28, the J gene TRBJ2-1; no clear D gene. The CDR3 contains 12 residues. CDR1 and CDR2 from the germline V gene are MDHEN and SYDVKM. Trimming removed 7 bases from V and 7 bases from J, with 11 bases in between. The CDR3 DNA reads TGTGCCAGCATTGGGGTGGGGAATGAGCAGTTCTTC. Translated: CASIGVGNEQFF.

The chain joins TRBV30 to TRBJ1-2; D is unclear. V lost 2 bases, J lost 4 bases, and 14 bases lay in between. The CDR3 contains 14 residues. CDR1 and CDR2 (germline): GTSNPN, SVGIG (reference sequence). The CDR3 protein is CAWSLSEISYGYTF. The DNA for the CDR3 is TGTGCCTGGAGTCTCAGCGAGATCTCCTATGGCTACACCTTC.

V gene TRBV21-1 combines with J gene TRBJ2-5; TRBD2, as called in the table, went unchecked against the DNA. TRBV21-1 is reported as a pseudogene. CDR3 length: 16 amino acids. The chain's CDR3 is CASSKGLAGAQETQYF. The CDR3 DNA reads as TGTGCCAGCAGCAAAGGACTAGCGGGAGCCCAAGAGACCCAGTACTTC.

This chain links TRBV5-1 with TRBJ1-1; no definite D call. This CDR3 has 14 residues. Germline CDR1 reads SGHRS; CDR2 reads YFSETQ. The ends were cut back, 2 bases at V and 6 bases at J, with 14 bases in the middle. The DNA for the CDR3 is TGCGCCAGCAGCTTCGGGCAACAGTACGCTGAAGCTTTCTTT. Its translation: CASSFGQQYAEAFF.

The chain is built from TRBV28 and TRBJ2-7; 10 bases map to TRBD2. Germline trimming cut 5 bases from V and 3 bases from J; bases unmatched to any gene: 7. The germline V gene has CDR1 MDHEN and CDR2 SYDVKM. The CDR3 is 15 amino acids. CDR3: CASSKWTSGHYEQYF. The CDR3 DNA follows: TGTGCCAGCAGTAAATGGACTAGCGGACACTACGAGCAGTACTTC.

CDR3 sequence (DNA): TGTGCCAGCAGCTGGGACTCCTCGGGAGAGCAGTACTTC. This encodes CASSWDSSGEQYF. V gene TRBV7-9 combines with J gene TRBJ2-7, with a tentative D call TRBD2 (6 bases). Germline V CDR1 and CDR2: SEHNR, FQNEAQ (reference sequence). Trimming shortened V by 4 bases and J by 7 bases, and 14 bases separated the two germline ends. The CDR3 extends over 13 amino acids.

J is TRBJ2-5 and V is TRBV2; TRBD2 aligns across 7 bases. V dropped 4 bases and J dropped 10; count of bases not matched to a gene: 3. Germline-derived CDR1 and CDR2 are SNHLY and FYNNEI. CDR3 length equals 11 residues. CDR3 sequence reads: CASSVGRVQYF. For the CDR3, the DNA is TGTGCCAGCAGTGTTGGGAGGGTCCAGTACTTC.

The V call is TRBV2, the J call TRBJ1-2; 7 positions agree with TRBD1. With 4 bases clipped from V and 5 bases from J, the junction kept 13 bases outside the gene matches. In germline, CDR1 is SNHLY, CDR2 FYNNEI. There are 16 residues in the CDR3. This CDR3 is CASSGGQAAWGYGYTF. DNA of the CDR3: TGTGCCAGCAGTGGAGGACAGGCCGCCTGGGGGTATGGCTACACCTTC.

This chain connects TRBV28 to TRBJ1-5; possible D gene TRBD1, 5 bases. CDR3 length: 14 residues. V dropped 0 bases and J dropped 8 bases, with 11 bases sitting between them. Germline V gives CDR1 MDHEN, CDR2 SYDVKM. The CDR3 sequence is CASSLWEGKEPQHF. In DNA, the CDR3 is TGTGCCAGCAGTTTATGGGAGGGGAAGGAGCCCCAGCATTTT.